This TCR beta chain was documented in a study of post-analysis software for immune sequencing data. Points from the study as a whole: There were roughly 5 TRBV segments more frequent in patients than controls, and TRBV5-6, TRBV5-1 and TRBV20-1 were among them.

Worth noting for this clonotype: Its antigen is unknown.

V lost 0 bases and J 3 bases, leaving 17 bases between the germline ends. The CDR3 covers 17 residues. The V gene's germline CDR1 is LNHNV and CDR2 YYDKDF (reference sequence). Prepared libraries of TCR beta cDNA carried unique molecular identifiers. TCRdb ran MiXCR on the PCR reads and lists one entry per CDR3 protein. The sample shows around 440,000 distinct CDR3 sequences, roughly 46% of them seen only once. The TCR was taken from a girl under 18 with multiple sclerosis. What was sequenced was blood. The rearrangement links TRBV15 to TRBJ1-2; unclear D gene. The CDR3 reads CATSRDLIALRDYGYTF. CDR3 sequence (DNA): TGTGCCACCAGCAGAGATCTCATCGCCCTTCGGGACTATGGCTACACCTTC.